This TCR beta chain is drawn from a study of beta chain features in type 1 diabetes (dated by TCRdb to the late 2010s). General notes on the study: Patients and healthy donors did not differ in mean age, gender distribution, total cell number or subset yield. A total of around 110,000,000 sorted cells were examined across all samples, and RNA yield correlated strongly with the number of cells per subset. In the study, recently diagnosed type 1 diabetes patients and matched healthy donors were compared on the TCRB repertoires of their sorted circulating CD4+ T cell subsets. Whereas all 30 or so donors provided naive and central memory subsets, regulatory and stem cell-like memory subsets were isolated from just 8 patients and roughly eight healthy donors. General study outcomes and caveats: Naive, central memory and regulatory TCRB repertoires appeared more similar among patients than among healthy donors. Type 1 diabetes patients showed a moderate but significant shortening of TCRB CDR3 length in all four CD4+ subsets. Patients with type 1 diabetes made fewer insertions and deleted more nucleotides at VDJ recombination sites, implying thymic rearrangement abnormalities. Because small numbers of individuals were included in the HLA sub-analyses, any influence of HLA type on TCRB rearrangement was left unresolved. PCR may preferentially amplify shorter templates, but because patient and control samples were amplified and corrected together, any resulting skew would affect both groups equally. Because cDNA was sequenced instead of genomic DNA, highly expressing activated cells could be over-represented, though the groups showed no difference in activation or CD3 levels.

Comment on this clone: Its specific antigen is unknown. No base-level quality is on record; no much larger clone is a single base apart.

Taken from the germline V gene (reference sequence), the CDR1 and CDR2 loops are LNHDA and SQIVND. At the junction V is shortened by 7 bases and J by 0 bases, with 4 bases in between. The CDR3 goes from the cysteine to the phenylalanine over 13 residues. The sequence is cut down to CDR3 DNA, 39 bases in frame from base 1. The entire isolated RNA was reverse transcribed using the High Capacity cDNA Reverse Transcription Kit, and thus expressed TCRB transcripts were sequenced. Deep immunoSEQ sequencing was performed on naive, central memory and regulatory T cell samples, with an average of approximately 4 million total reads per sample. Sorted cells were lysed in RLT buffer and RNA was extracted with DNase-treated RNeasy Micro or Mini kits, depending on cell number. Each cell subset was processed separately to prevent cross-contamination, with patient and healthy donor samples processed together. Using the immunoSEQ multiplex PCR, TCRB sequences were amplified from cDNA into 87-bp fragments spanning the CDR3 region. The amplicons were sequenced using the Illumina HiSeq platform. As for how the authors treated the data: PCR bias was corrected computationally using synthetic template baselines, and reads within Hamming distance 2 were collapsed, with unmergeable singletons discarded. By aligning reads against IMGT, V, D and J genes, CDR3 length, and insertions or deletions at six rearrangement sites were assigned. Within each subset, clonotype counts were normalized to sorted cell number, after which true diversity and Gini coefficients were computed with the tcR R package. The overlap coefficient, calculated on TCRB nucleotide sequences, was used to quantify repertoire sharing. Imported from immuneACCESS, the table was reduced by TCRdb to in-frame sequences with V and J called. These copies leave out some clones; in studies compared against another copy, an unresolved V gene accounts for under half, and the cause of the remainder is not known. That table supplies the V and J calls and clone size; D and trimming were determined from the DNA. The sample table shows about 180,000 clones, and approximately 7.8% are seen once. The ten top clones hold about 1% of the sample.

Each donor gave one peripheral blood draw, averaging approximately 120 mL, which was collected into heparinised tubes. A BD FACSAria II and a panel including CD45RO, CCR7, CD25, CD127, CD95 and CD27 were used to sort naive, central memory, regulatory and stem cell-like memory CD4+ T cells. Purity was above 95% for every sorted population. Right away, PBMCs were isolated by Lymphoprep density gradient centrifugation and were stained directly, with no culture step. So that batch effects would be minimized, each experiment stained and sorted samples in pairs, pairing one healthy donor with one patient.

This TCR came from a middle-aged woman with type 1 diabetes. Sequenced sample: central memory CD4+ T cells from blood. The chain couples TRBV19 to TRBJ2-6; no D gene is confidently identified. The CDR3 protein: CASTNSGANVLTF. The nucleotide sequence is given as TGTGCCAGTACTAACTCTGGGGCCAACGTCCTGACTTTC.